This TCR beta chain originates from a study of OX40 agonist ivuxolimab in advanced cancers. Turning to the overall study: The costimulatory receptor OX40 (CD134) was targeted by ivuxolimab, a fully human IgG2 agonistic monoclonal antibody. Intravenous ivuxolimab was administered to patients every 2 weeks at six dose levels: 0.01, 0.1, 0.3, 1.5, 3 and 10 mg/kg. Among the approximately 50 dose-escalation patients, around 19 had hepatocellular carcinoma, around 15 melanoma, 9 renal cell carcinoma and 9 head and neck cancer. The dose-escalation cohort was 82.7% male with a mean age of around 62 years, ranging from roughly 20 to 80. Prior anti-PD-1, anti-PD-L1 or anti-CTLA-4 therapy was permitted, and checkpoint inhibitors had been received by under 50% of dose-escalation patients. Partial responses were achieved by three dose-escalation patients, of whom one had hepatocellular carcinoma and two had cutaneous melanoma. Peripheral TCRbeta sequencing aimed to test whether ivuxolimab altered TCR sequence diversity and caused clonal T-cell expansion. The paper covers the monotherapy dose-escalation part of the phase I ivuxolimab trial, which included N ≈ 57 patients. Beyond this particular receptor, the publication reports: At doses of 0.1 to 3.0 mg/kg, clonal expansion of both CD4+ and CD8+ T cells in blood was seen between baseline and week 6. After ivuxolimab, more expanded clones were found on average in CD8+ T cells than in CD4+ T cells. Antigen specificity was not determined for the clonally expanded peripheral T cells. In the 0.1-3.0 mg/kg groups, partial responders had among the lowest normalized peripheral clonal expansion, particularly in CD8+ T cells. Low levels of normalized T-cell clonal expansion were also shown by some nonresponding patients.

CDR1 MNHNS and CDR2 SASEGT are derived from the germline V gene. V is reduced by 2 bases and J by 3 bases, leaving a spacing of 8 bases between them. The CDR3 measures 13 amino acids from cysteine to phenylalanine. Only the CDR3 portion is preserved as DNA: 39 bases, with reading frame beginning at the first base. Genomic DNA was isolated from the sorted cells so that the TCRbeta CDR3 region could be sequenced. The immunoSEQ Assay was used for sequencing of TCRbeta CDR3 regions. TCRdb mirrors the immuneACCESS table, restricted to in-frame sequences. Some clones are absent from its copies; in checked studies, under half trace to an unresolved V gene, and the reason for the others is unknown. The sample table holds tens of thousands of clones, of which over 80% were seen once. The ten largest clones capture roughly 0.56% of the sample. Patients with autoimmune disease history or receiving systemic immunosuppression were excluded from the trial. In every dose cohort, peripheral blood was drawn for TCR sequencing at baseline, cycle 4 day 1, and cycle 7 day 1. Samples came from an open-label, multicenter, first-in-human phase I dose-escalation trial of ivuxolimab. The trial enrolled adults with locally advanced or metastatic head and neck squamous cell, hepatocellular, melanoma or renal cell carcinoma. Before TCR sequencing, CD4+ and CD8+ T cells were separately sorted from peripheral blood.

This clone is a singleton in its sample. Its antigen remains undetermined. Per-base qualities were not stored, and no clone one base away is much larger. The sequence was collected from an adult with an advanced solid tumor such as melanoma, head and neck, liver or kidney cancer. This sample comprised CD4+ or CD8+ T cells sorted from blood, obtained in a trial of the OX40 agonist ivuxolimab. The V and J genes are TRBV6-1 and TRBJ2-7; the D gene could be either TRBD1 or TRBD2, each agreeing at 5 bases. The CDR3 protein: CASSERDVYEQYF. At the DNA level, the sequence is TGTGCCAGCAGTGAACGGGACGTCTACGAGCAGTACTTC.